This T cell receptor beta chain was recovered during a study of EBV T-cell therapy then PD-1 blockade in nasopharyngeal carcinoma. About this clone itself: Its specificity is unknown.

Profiling relied on immunoSEQ multiplex PCR, and the TCRdb table lists in-frame clones only, not all of them. The table includes 15,000 to 20,000 clones, around 80% detected once. Treatment given: AdE1-LMPpoly-expanded autologous EBV-specific T-cell therapy followed by anti-PD-1 nivolumab. The CDR3 length is 15 residues. Germline V CDR1 and CDR2: MNHEY, SVGEGT. V shed 2 bases and J shed 3 bases, with 14 bases lying between them. The chain uses TRBV6-2 or TRBV6-3 and TRBJ2-7, with D perhaps TRBD2 (6 bases). The sequencing used CD8+ T cells from blood, collected at day 0 from a patient whose treatment included autologous EBV-specific T cells and nivolumab. The source of this sequence is a man aged 35 to 55 with nasopharyngeal carcinoma. CDR3: CASSYLPGLYYEQYF. CDR3 in DNA: TGTGCCAGCAGTTACCTTCCGGGACTTTACTACGAGCAGTACTTC.